This is a list of T cell receptor beta chains from one sample in a study of control samples from healthy donors and cancer patients. Sequencing used immunoSEQ multiplex PCR; TCRdb keeps in-frame clones, though not all of them. The data hold around 70,000 clones, with about 89% observed a single time. Source material: PBMCs. The receptors shown here come from a woman in her forties or fifties with head and neck cancer. Each CDR3 is given with its conserved first and last residue. A D gene is named only where the DNA matches it firmly. Clone size appears in some rows only: once, few, many, or a class for an expanded clone.

D: NA
J: TRBJ2-7
size: NA
V: TRBV6-5
DNA: TGTGCCAGCGCGGTGGCGGGCACCTACGAGCAGTACTTC
CDR3: CASAVAGTYEQYF

D: NA
J: TRBJ1-4
size: NA
V: TRBV27
DNA: TGTGCCAGCAGTTTAGCCCGCCCAACGGGGAGGGAAAAACTGTTTTTT
CDR3: CASSLARPTGREKLFF

D: NA
J: TRBJ1-1
size: NA
V: TRBV30
DNA: TGTGCCTGGAGTATTCTAGCCTGGAACACTGAAGCTTTCTTT
CDR3: CAWSILAWNTEAFF

D: NA
J: TRBJ1-5
size: NA
V: TRBV28
DNA: TGTGCCAGCAGCCCCTCTCGAGGGAACCTCAATCAGCCCCAGCATTTT
CDR3: CASSPSRGNLNQPQHF

D: NA
J: TRBJ1-2
size: NA
V: TRBV11-2
DNA: TGTGCCAGCAGCTTAGAGCCCCGGAGGGGCTACACCTTC
CDR3: CASSLEPRRGYTF

D: TRBD2
J: TRBJ2-5
size: NA
V: TRBV5-4
DNA: TGTGCCAGCAGCACGACTAGCGGGGGGTCTAATGTCCCAAAGACCCAGTACTTC
CDR3: CASSTTSGGSNVPKTQYF

D: TRBD1
J: TRBJ1-5
size: few
V: TRBV19
DNA: TGTGCCAGTAGTGACAGGGGCAAGCAGCCCCAGCATTTT
CDR3: CASSDRGKQPQHF

D: TRBD1
J: TRBJ1-1
size: NA
V: TRBV28
DNA: TGTGCCAGCGGACAGGGTCGAGCTTCTGCTGAAGCTTTCTTT
CDR3: CASGQGRASAEAFF

D: NA
J: TRBJ1-2
size: NA
V: TRBV11-2
DNA: TGTGCCAGCAGCTTAGATGAAAACTATGGCTACACCTTC
CDR3: CASSLDENYGYTF

D: NA
J: TRBJ1-4
size: NA
V: TRBV1
DNA: TGCACCAGCAGCCAAGGCAGGCCCCCAACTAATGAAAAACTGTTTTTT
CDR3: CTSSQGRPPTNEKLFF

D: TRBD2
J: TRBJ2-5
size: NA
V: TRBV5-1
DNA: TGCGCCAGCAACGAACTAGCGAGCAACCAAGAGACCCAGTACTTC
CDR3: CASNELASNQETQYF

D: NA
J: TRBJ2-1
size: NA
V: TRBV28
DNA: TGTGCCAGCACTAGCGTGGACCGACGGCAGTTCTTC
CDR3: CASTSVDRRQFF

D: NA
J: TRBJ2-1
size: few
V: TRBV2
DNA: TGTGCCAGCAGTGAGTTAAGTGCCTACAATGAGCAGTTCTTC
CDR3: CASSELSAYNEQFF

D: NA
J: TRBJ1-5
size: NA
V: TRBV28
DNA: TGTGCCAGCAGCCGAAGAGGGGTAGGACAGCCCCAGCATTTT
CDR3: CASSRRGVGQPQHF

D: NA
J: TRBJ1-2
size: few
V: TRBV14
DNA: TGTGCCAGCAGCCAACAGTATAACTATGGCTACACCTTC
CDR3: CASSQQYNYGYTF

D: NA
J: TRBJ2-2
size: few
V: TRBV29-1
DNA: TGCAGCGTGAGGCGCCAGAACAGTAACACCGGGGAGCTGTTTTTT
CDR3: CSVRRQNSNTGELFF

D: NA
J: TRBJ1-1
size: NA
V: TRBV28
DNA: TGCGCCAGCAGTTTCTTTCTGGGGGCGAGGACTGAAGCTTTCTTT
CDR3: CASSFFLGARTEAFF

D: NA
J: TRBJ2-2
size: NA
V: TRBV20-1
DNA: TGCAGTGCTAGTCCACAGGGGAACACCGGGGAGCTGTTTTTT
CDR3: CSASPQGNTGELFF

D: NA
J: TRBJ2-1
size: NA
V: TRBV6-1
DNA: TGTGCCAGCAGTGAGGATGAGGAGGGCTACAATGAGCAGTTCTTC
CDR3: CASSEDEEGYNEQFF

D: NA
J: TRBJ1-1
size: NA
V: TRBV11-2
DNA: TGTGCCAGCAGCTTAGGAGTGGGGTTGGACACTGAAGCTTTCTTT
CDR3: CASSLGVGLDTEAFF

D: TRBD1
J: TRBJ2-1
size: once
V: TRBV4-1
DNA: TGCGCCAGCAGCCAACTTAGACAGGGGGGGAGCTCCTACAATGAGCAGTTCTTC
CDR3: CASSQLRQGGSSYNEQFF

D: TRBD1
J: TRBJ2-1
size: NA
V: TRBV3-1/TRBV3-2
DNA: TGTGCCAGCAGGGGGACAGGGAACAATGAGCAGTTCTTC
CDR3: CASRGTGNNEQFF

D: NA
J: TRBJ2-7
size: NA
V: TRBV30
DNA: TGTGCCTGGAGATGGAACTACGAGCAGTACTTC
CDR3: CAWRWNYEQYF

D: NA
J: TRBJ1-2
size: NA
V: TRBV19
DNA: TGTGCCAGTAGAGGGGCCTTGGGGTTGACTAACTATGGCTACACCTTC
CDR3: CASRGALGLTNYGYTF

D: TRBD1
J: TRBJ2-7
size: few
V: TRBV2
DNA: TGTGCCAGCAGTACCGGGACAGGGATTCGGCAGTACTTC
CDR3: CASSTGTGIRQYF

D: NA
J: TRBJ2-3
size: NA
V: TRBV6-4
DNA: TGTGCCAGCAGTGAAGGCGGGGCGTTCACAGATACGCAGTATTTT
CDR3: CASSEGGAFTDTQYF

D: TRBD1
J: TRBJ1-1
size: NA
V: TRBV10-2
DNA: TGCGCCAGCAGTGAGCCCGGGACAGGTGGGAACACTGAAGCTTTCTTT
CDR3: CASSEPGTGGNTEAFF

D: NA
J: TRBJ2-2
size: few
V: TRBV9
DNA: TGTGCCAGCAGCTTCCGACAGGTTGGGACCGGGGAGCTGTTTTTT
CDR3: CASSFRQVGTGELFF

D: TRBD1
J: TRBJ1-1
size: NA
V: TRBV9
DNA: TGTGCCAGCAGCGCCCGGGACAGGGGGCCGAACACTGAAGCTTTCTTT
CDR3: CASSARDRGPNTEAFF

D: TRBD1
J: TRBJ1-4
size: NA
V: TRBV4-1
DNA: TGCGCCAGCAGCCAAGACGGGACAGAGAATGAAAAACTGTTTTTT
CDR3: CASSQDGTENEKLFF

D: NA
J: TRBJ2-1
size: NA
V: TRBV2
DNA: TGTGCCAGCCCCCCAGGGGATAGCCGCACAAATGAGCAGTTCTTC
CDR3: CASPPGDSRTNEQFF

D: TRBD1
J: TRBJ2-1
size: NA
V: TRBV7-8
DNA: TGTGCCAGCAGCTCGGGACAGGGGTACGGTGAGCAGTTCTTC
CDR3: CASSSGQGYGEQFF

D: TRBD1
J: TRBJ1-2
size: NA
V: TRBV2
DNA: TGTGCCAGCAGAGTTGACAGGGACTATGGCTACACCTTC
CDR3: CASRVDRDYGYTF

D: NA
J: TRBJ1-4
size: NA
V: TRBV2
DNA: TGTGCCAGCAGTGAAGCCCTTTCATCGGGTGAAAAACTGTTTTTT
CDR3: CASSEALSSGEKLFF

D: NA
J: TRBJ1-2
size: NA
V: TRBV3-1/TRBV3-2
DNA: TGTGCCAGCAGCCAAGCAGGGAGGGGATCCGGCTACACCTTC
CDR3: CASSQAGRGSGYTF

D: NA
J: TRBJ1-2
size: once
V: TRBV6-5
DNA: TGTGCCAGCAGTTACTCAGGGCAGGGTCACTATGGCTACACCTTC
CDR3: CASSYSGQGHYGYTF

D: NA
J: TRBJ1-4
size: few
V: TRBV28
DNA: TGTGCCAGCACCGCGACAGACTCTAATGAAAAACTGTTTTTT
CDR3: CASTATDSNEKLFF

D: TRBD1
J: TRBJ2-2
size: NA
V: TRBV6-8
DNA: TGTGCCAGCAGTTACTCGAATAGTCGGGACAGGGGGTATAGCGGGGAGCTGTTTTTT
CDR3: CASSYSNSRDRGYSGELFF

D: NA
J: TRBJ1-6
size: NA
V: TRBV10-1
DNA: TGCGCCTGGGGAGCGGGGCAGCGCTCCACTCGTCCCCCGGGACACCCGGCAGGTAATTCACCCCTCCACTTT
CDR3: CAWGAGQRSTRPPGHPAGNSPLHF

D: NA
J: TRBJ2-1
size: NA
V: TRBV7-2
DNA: TGTGCCAGCAGCCAGGGGGGGACTTCCTACAATGAGCAGTTCTTC
CDR3: CASSQGGTSYNEQFF

D: TRBD1
J: TRBJ2-1
size: NA
V: TRBV24-1
DNA: TGTGCCACCAGTGACAACGACAGGGTGAGCAATGAGCAGTTCTTC
CDR3: CATSDNDRVSNEQFF